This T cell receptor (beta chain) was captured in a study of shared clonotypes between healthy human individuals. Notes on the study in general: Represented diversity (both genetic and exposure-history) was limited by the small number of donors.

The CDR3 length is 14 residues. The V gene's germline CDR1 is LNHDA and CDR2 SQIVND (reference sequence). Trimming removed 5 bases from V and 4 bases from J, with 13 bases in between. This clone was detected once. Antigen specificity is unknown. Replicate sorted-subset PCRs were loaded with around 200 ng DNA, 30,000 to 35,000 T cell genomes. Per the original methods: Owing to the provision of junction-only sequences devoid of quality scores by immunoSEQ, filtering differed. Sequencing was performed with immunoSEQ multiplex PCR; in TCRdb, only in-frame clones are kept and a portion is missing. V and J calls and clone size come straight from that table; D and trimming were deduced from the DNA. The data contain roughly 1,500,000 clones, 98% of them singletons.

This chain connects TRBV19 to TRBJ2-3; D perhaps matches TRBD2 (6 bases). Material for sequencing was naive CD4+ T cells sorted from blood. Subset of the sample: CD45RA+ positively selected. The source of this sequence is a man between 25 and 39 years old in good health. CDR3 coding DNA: TGTGCCAGTAGTCGAGACGGGGGAGCAGATACGCAGTATTTT. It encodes CASSRDGGADTQYF.